One sample yielded the 17 T cell receptor beta chains listed below, sequenced in a study of shared clonotypes between healthy human individuals. Clones were read by immunoSEQ multiplex PCR, and TCRdb kept only the in-frame ones, dropping some. The table records a few million clones, around 92% of them present only once. Sequencing was carried out using naive CD4+ T cells from PBMCs. Subset reported: CD45RA+ positively selected. The receptors come from a man younger than 30 in good health. Some clones in this sample may be carry-over from other donors' samples.

This clone was seen just once. The chain couples TRBV29-1 to TRBJ2-3; D unclear. The CDR3 covers 14 residues. The germline V and J ends were trimmed by 5 bases and 4 bases, with 16 bases remaining between them. Germline lookup yields CDR1 SQVTM and CDR2 ANQGSEA. CDR3 sequence: CSVLSPAGADTQYF. In DNA, the CDR3 is TGCAGCGTTCTATCTCCGGCTGGAGCAGATACGCAGTATTTT.

V usage is TRBV28 and J usage is TRBJ1-1; the D gene is possibly TRBD1 (6 bases). The CDR3 totals 14 residues. CDR1 is MDHEN, CDR2 SYDVKM, per germline. The chain's CDR3 is CALRGHPMNTEAFF. Written as DNA, the CDR3 is TGTGCGCTACGGGGGCATCCCATGAACACTGAAGCTTTCTTT.

This sequence joins TRBV29-1 and TRBJ2-1, with 10 bases lining up with TRBD1. This CDR3 has 13 residues. Germline V gives CDR1 SQVTM, CDR2 ANQGSEA. The CDR3 DNA reads as TGCAGGGCCGAGGGACAGGGGTACTATGAGCAGTTCTTC. As protein: CRAEGQGYYEQFF.

This chain uses TRBV6-5 with TRBJ1-1; D may be TRBD1 (5 bases). V lost 6 bases and J lost 3, with 17 bases in between. The CDR3 has 15 amino acids. CDR1 and CDR2 (germline): MNHEY, SVGAGI. CDR3 DNA: TGTGCCAGCAGCTCCGGGACCCTGAGTCACACTGAAGCTTTCTTT. Translating it yields CASSSGTLSHTEAFF.

The chain recombines TRBV5-1 with TRBJ1-1; maybe TRBD1 (5 bases). This CDR3 contains 13 residues. Germline V gives CDR1 SGHRS, CDR2 YFSETQ. V lost 5 bases and J 5 bases, leaving 13 bases between the germline ends. The DNA of the CDR3 is TGCGCCAGCAGGGCCTCAGGGCGGACTGAAGCTTTCTTT. Its protein product is CASRASGRTEAFF.

The chain couples TRBV5-4 to TRBJ2-7, with a weak D call TRBD1 (6 bases). This CDR3 has 14 residues. Trimming took off 3 bases at V and 1 base at J, with 11 bases between the two ends. CDR1 is SGHNT and CDR2 is YYREEE in the germline V gene (reference sequence). CDR3 nucleotides: TGTGCCAGCAGCTCTCCCGGACAGTCCTACGAGCAGTACTTC. Encoded protein: CASSSPGQSYEQYF.

The J gene is TRBJ2-5, the V gene TRBV6-5, with no clear D. V lost 3 bases, J lost 5 bases, and 16 bases lay in between. This CDR3 comprises 15 residues. Germline-derived CDR1 and CDR2 are MNHEY and SVGAGI. As DNA, the CDR3 is TGTGCCAGCAGTTATTCGGTGGGGTTTTCGGAGACCCAGTACTTC. Its translation is CASSYSVGFSETQYF.

The J gene is TRBJ2-7, the V gene TRBV28, with 12 bases identical to TRBD2. This CDR3 spans 15 amino acids. CDR1 is MDHEN and CDR2 is SYDVKM in the germline V gene. V was pared by 6 bases and J by 0 bases, with 3 bases of the junction left unmatched. CDR3 amino acids: CASSRTSGTSYEQYF. CDR3 sequence (DNA): TGTGCCAGCAGCCGGACTAGCGGGACCTCCTACGAGCAGTACTTC.

The rearrangement links TRBV6-5 to TRBJ1-2; D perhaps matches TRBD1 (6 bases). The CDR3 totals 11 residues. The V end lost 4 bases, the J end lost 7 bases, and 7 bases lay between the germline ends. Germline CDR1 is MNHEY and CDR2 is SVGAGI. CDR3 nucleotides: TGTGCCAGCAGTTCAGGGGTTGGCTACACCTTC. It yields the protein CASSSGVGYTF.

This clone was counted a few times. J is TRBJ1-2 and V is TRBV27; D may be TRBD1 (6 bases). The V gene lost 5 bases and the J gene lost 5 bases, with 12 bases spanning the gap. CDR3 size: 13 residues. Germline assignment: CDR1 MNHEY and CDR2 SMNVEV (reference sequence). Written as DNA, the CDR3 is TGTGCCAGCAGTACAACAGGGTGGTATGGCTACACCTTC. Residues: CASSTTGWYGYTF.

This sequence joins TRBV7-9 and TRBJ1-1; TRBD1 might be the D (5 bases). This CDR3 is 19 amino acids long. V was shortened by 3 bases and J by 2 bases, with 25 bases between the two germline ends. CDR1 is SEHNR, CDR2 FQNEAQ, per germline (reference sequence). The CDR3 is CASSFGTPLLFSSNTEAFF. In DNA, the CDR3 is TGTGCCAGCAGCTTCGGGACGCCACTCCTATTTTCCTCAAACACTGAAGCTTTCTTT. Supplemented by reference TRBV7-9 and TRBJ1-1, the full variable domain reads DTGVSQNPRHKITKRGQNVTFRCDPISEHNRLYWYRQTLGQGPEFLTYFQNEAQLEKSRLLSDRFSAERPKGSFSTLEIQRTEQGDSAMYLCASSFGTPLLFSSNTEAFFGQGTRLTVV.

The rearrangement joins TRBV28 to TRBJ2-7; 15 bases are shared with TRBD2. The CDR3 sequence is 15 residues long. CDR1 and CDR2 from the germline V gene are MDHEN and SYDVKM. V shed 5 bases and J 5 bases; nucleotides not matched to a gene: 4. The CDR3 bases are TGTGCCAGCAGTGGACTAGCGGGAGGGGGCCACGAGCAGTACTTC. Its translation: CASSGLAGGGHEQYF.

This chain joins TRBV5-1 and TRBJ2-7, with 8 bases aligning to TRBD1. The germline V gene encodes CDR1 SGHRS and CDR2 YFSETQ. Trimming at V came to 3 bases and at J to 1 base, leaving 6 bases not matched to a gene. This CDR3 region has 15 residues. Written as DNA, the CDR3 is TGCGCCAGCAGCTCAGGACAGGGATATTCCTACGAGCAGTACTTC. This sequence encodes CASSSGQGYSYEQYF.

The chain joins TRBV11-1 to TRBJ1-1; D gene uncertain. CDR3 length equals 15 residues. Trimming shortened V by 0 bases and J by 2 bases, and 10 bases separated the two germline ends. CDR1 is SGHAT, CDR2 FQDESV, per germline (reference sequence). The CDR3 DNA is TGTGCCAGCAGCTTAGCGAGCAACCTTAACACTGAAGCTTTCTTT. Its protein product is CASSLASNLNTEAFF.

This clone was counted once. J is TRBJ2-5 and V is TRBV4-3, with D perhaps matching TRBD2 (6 bases). The germline V gene encodes CDR1 LGHNA and CDR2 YSLEER. The CDR3 sequence is 16 residues long. Trimming pared 0 bases from V and 0 bases from J, leaving 11 bases between. The CDR3 is CASSQELSGYQETQYF. CDR3 coding DNA: TGCGCCAGCAGCCAAGAATTAAGCGGGTACCAAGAGACCCAGTACTTC.

The chain uses TRBV5-4 and TRBJ2-7; 8 bases align to TRBD2. CDR3 length: 15 residues. CDR1 is SGHNT and CDR2 is YYREEE in the germline V gene (reference sequence). V was clipped by 0 bases and J by 6 bases; unmatched bases: 8. The CDR3 reads CASSLEAGGGLEQYF. The CDR3 bases are TGTGCCAGCAGCTTGGAGGCGGGAGGAGGGCTCGAGCAGTACTTC.

The rearrangement links TRBV19 to TRBJ1-2; a weak D match, TRBD1 (5 bases). In germline, CDR1 is LNHDA, CDR2 SQIVND (reference sequence). The CDR3 is 15 amino acids. The V end was cut by 0 bases, the J end by 3 bases, with 11 bases between. CDR3 loop: CASSIDHQGDYGYTF. As DNA, the CDR3 is TGTGCCAGTAGTATAGATCACCAGGGTGACTATGGCTACACCTTC.